The 16 T cell receptor beta chains below were found in one sample sequenced in a study of shared clonotypes between healthy human individuals. Data came from immunoSEQ multiplex PCR; TCRdb stores just in-frame clones and leaves some out. In the table there are some 2,000,000 clones, approximately 95% of which are singletons. The sequencing sample was made of naive CD4+ T cells sorted from blood. Subset noted: CD45RA+ positively selected. Source of these receptors: a man between 18 and 29 years old in good health.

V gene TRBV10-3 combines with J gene TRBJ2-3; tentatively, D is TRBD2 (6 bases). The CDR3 is 12 amino acids. Trimming removed 10 bases at V and 5 bases at J, with 13 bases between. Germline values: CDR1 ENHRY, CDR2 SYGVKD. CDR3 region: CATRGGEDTQYF. The CDR3, as DNA: TGTGCCACTCGTGGAGGGGAAGATACGCAGTATTTT.

This clone has only one observation. The chain has TRBV5-5 and TRBJ2-7; 7 bases agree with TRBD1. The CDR3 consists of 15 residues. Looked up from germline, CDR1 is SGHKS and CDR2 is YYEKEE (reference sequence). The ends lost 5 bases at V and 0 bases at J; junction bases unmatched: 8. The CDR3 DNA reads TGTGCCAGCAGTCGACCCGGGACAGCCTCCTACGAGCAGTACTTC. Protein sequence: CASSRPGTASYEQYF.

Points on this clone: Other DNA sequences in the same sample also yield this CDR3. The chain combines TRBV5-1 with TRBJ2-5; 11 positions match TRBD2. V trimming: 4 bases; J trimming: 2 bases; junction bases outside the gene matches: 7. The CDR3 sequence is 16 residues long. The germline V gene encodes CDR1 SGHRS and CDR2 YFSETQ. The chain's CDR3 is CASSLRPSGGQETQYF. The DNA for the CDR3 is TGCGCCAGCAGCCTGCGGCCTAGCGGGGGGCAAGAGACCCAGTACTTC.

The genes are TRBV7-9 and TRBJ2-1; 7 bases are a match to TRBD2. J was trimmed by 7 bases and V by 0 bases; bases with no gene match: 9. This CDR3 region has 16 residues. Germline CDR1 is SEHNR and CDR2 is FQNEAQ (reference sequence). As DNA, the CDR3 is TGTGCCAGCAGCTTAGCAGCGGGGCTAGGGTATAATGAGCAGTTCTTC. Encoded protein: CASSLAAGLGYNEQFF.

The chain recombines TRBV14 with TRBJ1-1, with 9 bases lining up with TRBD1. Germline CDR1 SGHDN, CDR2 FVKESK. The J segment lost 1 base and the V segment lost 1 base, leaving 7 bases of the junction unmatched. The length of the CDR3 is 17 residues. This CDR3 is CASSQAIWGQGNTEAFF. For the CDR3, the DNA is TGTGCCAGCAGCCAAGCGATCTGGGGACAGGGGAACACTGAAGCTTTCTTT.

This sequence joins TRBV28 and TRBJ2-7, with 7 bases identical to TRBD2. V lost 3 bases to trimming and J lost 0 bases; unmatched junction nucleotides: 11. This CDR3 is built from 17 residues. Germline CDR1 is MDHEN and CDR2 is SYDVKM. The CDR3 DNA follows: TGTGCCAGCAGTTTGGGGGGGTTGGGCAGGACCTCCTACGAGCAGTACTTC. Translated, it gives CASSLGGLGRTSYEQYF.

This chain connects TRBV29-1 to TRBJ1-1, with TRBD1 as a possible D gene (5 bases). Trimming stripped 4 bases from V and 6 bases from J, with 15 bases between. Germline V gene sequence: CDR1 SQVTM, CDR2 ANQGSEA. The CDR3 runs 13 residues. CDR3 protein: CSVAEGVVSEAFF. The CDR3, as DNA: TGCAGCGTTGCAGAAGGGGTTGTTTCTGAAGCTTTCTTT.

The chain recombines TRBV2 with TRBJ1-4; 9 bases agree with TRBD1. The CDR3 runs 15 residues. CDR1 is SNHLY and CDR2 is FYNNEI in the germline V gene. The V and J ends lost 6 bases and 7 bases, in that order; junction bases with no gene match: 9. The CDR3 here is CASRVVDRGFEKLFF. CDR3 nucleotides: TGTGCCAGCAGGGTAGTGGACAGGGGATTTGAAAAACTGTTTTTT. Complete variable domain (other parts from reference TRBV2 and TRBJ1-4): EPEVTQTPSHQVTQMGQEVILRCVPISNHLYFYWYRQILGQKVEFLVSFYNNEISEKSEIFDDQFSVERPDGSNFTLKIRSTKLEDSAMYFCASRVVDRGFEKLFFGSGTQLSVL.

J is TRBJ1-2 and V is TRBV28, with unresolved D. Germline V gene sequence: CDR1 MDHEN, CDR2 SYDVKM. V lost 5 bases and J 5 bases, leaving 15 bases between the germline ends. This CDR3 is built from 14 residues. The CDR3 region has the DNA TGTGCCAGCAGTCTCCCTCCCGGGTTGTATGGCTACACCTTC. Protein sequence: CASSLPPGLYGYTF.

This chain connects TRBV23-1 to TRBJ2-1; D is unresolved. TRBV23-1 is given ORF status, its function remaining uncertain. The ends were cut back, 8 bases at V and 9 bases at J, with 8 bases in the middle. The CDR3 spans 10 residues. The CDR3 DNA is TGCGCCAGCGCGAACGCTGAGCAGTTCTTC. This sequence encodes CASANAEQFF.

The chain joins TRBV30 to TRBJ2-5; D is unresolved. The germline V and J ends were trimmed by 1 base and 1 base, with 7 bases remaining between them. The CDR3 consists of 13 residues. Germline V CDR1 and CDR2: GTSNPN, SVGIG (reference sequence). CDR3 sequence: CAWSATSQETQYF. Written as DNA, the CDR3 is TGTGCCTGGAGTGCAACAAGCCAAGAGACCCAGTACTTC.

V gene TRBV27 combines with J gene TRBJ2-7; D gene uncertain. Germline CDR1 reads MNHEY; CDR2 reads SMNVEV (reference sequence). The V end lost 2 bases, the J end lost 0 bases, and 11 bases lay between the germline ends. The CDR3 is 15 residues long. Written as DNA, the CDR3 is TGTGCCAGCAGTTTAAATACGGATGTCTCCTACGAGCAGTACTTC. Its translation is CASSLNTDVSYEQYF.

The chain has TRBV10-3 and TRBJ1-2, with a weak D call TRBD1 (6 bases). Germline V CDR1 and CDR2: ENHRY, SYGVKD. CDR3 size: 14 residues. V was pared by 2 bases and J by 8 bases, with 15 bases between. This CDR3 is CAISEDGWGLGYTF. For the CDR3, the DNA is TGTGCCATCAGTGAGGACGGATGGGGGCTCGGCTACACCTTC.

CDR3: CASSQGPPGTGELFF. In DNA, the CDR3 is TGTGCCAGCAGCCAGGGACCCCCGGGTACCGGGGAGCTGTTTTTT. J is TRBJ2-2 and V is TRBV11-2, with D perhaps assigned TRBD1 or TRBD2 (5 bases each). Per the germline V gene, CDR1 is SGHAT and CDR2 is FQNNGV. CDR3 length: 15 residues. Trimming stripped 5 bases from V and 5 bases from J, with 15 bases between.

The chain joins TRBV7-2 to TRBJ2-7; TRBD1 matches 9 bases. Trimming at V came to 5 bases and at J to 4 bases, leaving 12 bases not matched to a gene. The CDR3 covers 16 residues. Germline V gene sequence: CDR1 SGHTA, CDR2 FQGNSA. The CDR3 is CASSIATGGALYEQYF. The CDR3 nucleotides read TGTGCCAGCAGCATTGCCACAGGGGGCGCTCTGTACGAGCAGTACTTC. The variable domain in full, with the rest retrieved from reference TRBV7-2 and TRBJ2-7, is GAGVSQSPSNKVTEKGKDVELRCDPISGHTALYWYRQSLGQGLEFLIYFQGNSAPDKSGLPSDRFSAERTGGSVSTLTIQRTQQEDSAVYLCASSIATGGALYEQYFGPGTRLTVT.

The chain combines TRBV30 with TRBJ1-4; D gene unclear. The ends were cut back, 5 bases at V and 8 bases at J, with 15 bases in the middle. From germline, CDR1 is GTSNPN and CDR2 SVGIG (reference sequence). The CDR3 is 13 residues long. CDR3 sequence (DNA): TGTGCCTGGGGGAGGTCACTGGGGGAAAAACTGTTTTTT. It specifies CAWGRSLGEKLFF.